Below, 22 T cell receptor beta chains from the same sample are listed, as sequenced in a study of control samples from healthy donors and cancer patients. Repertoires were generated with immunoSEQ multiplex PCR, while TCRdb's copy carries only in-frame clones and drops some. The table has just over 150,000 clones, approximately 94% seen once. The material sequenced was blood. All receptors derive from a woman aged 40-49 years in good health.

The chain recombines TRBV2 with TRBJ1-4; a weak D match, TRBD1 (6 bases). CDR3 length: 18 residues. Trimming shortened V by 7 bases and J by 0 bases, and 21 bases separated the two germline ends. The V gene's germline CDR1 is SNHLY and CDR2 FYNNEI. CDR3 DNA sequence: TGTGCCAGCACTAGAAACCGGGACAACTTTGCAACTAATGAAAAACTGTTTTTT. The encoded protein is CASTRNRDNFATNEKLFF. The full variable domain, with the rest looked up from reference TRBV2 and TRBJ1-4, is EPEVTQTPSHQVTQMGQEVILRCVPISNHLYFYWYRQILGQKVEFLVSFYNNEISEKSEIFDDQFSVERPDGSNFTLKIRSTKLEDSAMYFCASTRNRDNFATNEKLFFGSGTQLSVL.

The chain links TRBV5-1 to TRBJ1-2; 7 bases are shared with TRBD1. Trimming removed 5 bases from V and 1 base from J; junction bases left unmatched: 5. The CDR3 contains 14 residues. CDR1 is SGHRS and CDR2 is YFSETQ in the germline V gene. Written as DNA, the CDR3 is TGCGCCAGCAGGGCAACAGGGGTTAACTATGGCTACACCTTC. Translation gives CASRATGVNYGYTF.

This rearrangement joins TRBV19 to TRBJ2-3; D remains ambiguous. The ends were cut back, 1 base at V and 6 bases at J, with 20 bases in the middle. Germline values: CDR1 LNHDA, CDR2 SQIVND (reference sequence). The length of the CDR3 is 17 residues. CDR3 coding DNA: TGTGCCAGTAGTATAGTAAGTGTGTCACGGACCGAGGATACGCAGTATTTT. It encodes CASSIVSVSRTEDTQYF.

V is TRBV2 and J is TRBJ1-2; tentative D call: TRBD1 (6 bases). The CDR3 extends over 15 amino acids. Trimming took off 4 bases at V and 11 bases at J, with 23 bases between the two ends. Germline CDR1 and CDR2: SNHLY and FYNNEI. CDR3 loop: CASSALLTGGRRYTF. For the CDR3, the DNA is TGTGCCAGCAGTGCTCTACTGACAGGCGGTCGCCGGTACACCTTC. The full variable domain, in which reference TRBV2 and TRBJ1-2 provide the parts outside the CDR3, is EPEVTQTPSHQVTQMGQEVILRCVPISNHLYFYWYRQILGQKVEFLVSFYNNEISEKSEIFDDQFSVERPDGSNFTLKIRSTKLEDSAMYFCASSALLTGGRRYTFGSGTRLTVV.

The J gene is TRBJ1-5, the V gene TRBV7-8; D unclear. V shed 2 bases and J shed 5 bases, with 7 bases lying between them. Germline V lookup: CDR1 SGHVS, CDR2 FQNEAQ. The CDR3 is made up of 13 amino acids. The chain's CDR3 is CASSLLFDQPQHF. CDR3 bases: TGTGCCAGCAGCTTACTTTTTGATCAGCCCCAGCATTTT.

The chain recombines TRBV4-3 with TRBJ1-4; 9 bases map to TRBD1. Germline V gene lookup returns CDR1 LGHNA and CDR2 YSLEER. CDR3 length equals 16 residues. V was clipped by 3 bases and J by 7 bases; unmatched bases: 9. The CDR3 region has the DNA TGCGCCAGCAGCCATTCCGGGACAGGGAGGGGTGAAAAACTGTTTTTT. Translation gives CASSHSGTGRGEKLFF.

This chain connects TRBV12-5 to TRBJ1-1; D is unclear. The CDR3 has 13 amino acids. The germline V gene encodes CDR1 LGHNT and CDR2 FRNRAP. V lost 4 bases and J 1 base, leaving 7 bases between the germline ends. CDR3 region: CASGSSGNTEAFF. The CDR3 coding sequence is TGTGCTAGTGGTTCTTCAGGGAACACTGAAGCTTTCTTT.

The V gene is TRBV7-9, the J gene TRBJ1-4; TRBD1 agrees at 7 bases. Losses at the gene ends were 5 bases for V and 1 base for J; bases not matched to a gene: 4. Germline V gives CDR1 SEHNR, CDR2 FQNEAQ (reference sequence). The CDR3 spans 15 residues. As DNA, the CDR3 is TGTGCCAGCAGCGAACAGGGGATAACTAATGAAAAACTGTTTTTT. Amino acids: CASSEQGITNEKLFF.

The chain uses TRBV7-9 and TRBJ1-2; possibly TRBD1 for D (5 bases). The V gene's germline CDR1 is SEHNR and CDR2 FQNEAQ (reference sequence). The CDR3 is made up of 15 amino acids. V lost 1 base and J 6 bases, leaving 15 bases between the germline ends. The CDR3 region is CASSLGPGGLDGYTF. CDR3 sequence (DNA): TGTGCCAGCAGCTTAGGGCCCGGGGGTTTGGATGGCTACACCTTC.

The chain joins TRBV6-2 or TRBV6-3 to TRBJ2-6; the D gene is possibly TRBD1 (5 bases). The germline gives CDR1 MNHEY, CDR2 SVGEGT. This CDR3 has 15 amino acids. V was trimmed by 5 bases and J by 1 base, leaving 9 bases between them. The DNA of the CDR3 is TGTGCCAGCAGTAGGGGTTTTTCTGGGGCCAACGTCCTGACTTTC. Its protein product is CASSRGFSGANVLTF.

The gene calls are TRBV10-2 and TRBJ1-5, with D possibly being TRBD1 (6 bases). Germline assignment: CDR1 WSHSY and CDR2 SAAADI. The CDR3 consists of 13 residues. V lost 6 bases and J 4 bases, leaving 10 bases between the germline ends. Here the CDR3 reads CASSPTGNQPQHF. The CDR3 nucleotides are TGCGCCAGCAGCCCAACAGGGAATCAGCCCCAGCATTTT.

The chain uses TRBV15 and TRBJ1-2, with 8 positions matching TRBD1. J was trimmed by 9 bases and V by 3 bases; bases with no gene match: 6. Germline CDR1 and CDR2: LNHNV and YYDKDF (reference sequence). The CDR3 extends over 13 amino acids. CDR3 amino acids: CATSRVTGGRYTF. CDR3 nucleotide sequence: TGTGCCACCAGCAGGGTTACAGGGGGTCGCTACACCTTC.

This clone was observed a few times. The chain uses TRBV9 and TRBJ2-2; no reliable D call. The germline CDR1 and CDR2 sequences are SGDLS and YYNGEE. The germline V and J ends were trimmed by 0 bases and 4 bases, with 7 bases remaining between them. This CDR3 region has 14 residues. CDR3 DNA sequence: TGTGCCAGCAGCGTAGTCCAAATCACCGGGGAGCTGTTTTTT. This sequence encodes CASSVVQITGELFF.

V and J are TRBV11-2 and TRBJ2-5; 7 bases fit TRBD2. The CDR3 totals 16 residues. Per germline, CDR1 SGHAT and CDR2 FQNNGV. Trimming removed 5 bases from V and 2 bases from J; junction bases left unmatched: 11. CDR3 DNA sequence: TGTGCCAGCAGCCCTAGGGCGGTCGGGGGGCAAGAGACCCAGTACTTC. Its translation: CASSPRAVGGQETQYF.

V and J are TRBV10-3 and TRBJ1-2, with a tentative D call TRBD1 (5 bases). Germline V gene lookup returns CDR1 ENHRY and CDR2 SYGVKD. V lost 7 bases and J lost 2, with 11 bases in between. CDR3 size: 13 residues. For the CDR3, the DNA is TGTGCCATCACACCGACAGCAAACTATGGCTACACCTTC. It codes for CAITPTANYGYTF.

The V and J genes are TRBV18 and TRBJ1-2; D is unresolved. V was trimmed by 1 base and J by 8 bases, leaving 8 bases between them. Germline CDR1 reads KGHSH; CDR2 reads LQKENI. CDR3 length: 12 amino acids. The CDR3 bases are TGTGCCAGCTCACCACAGGCTGAAGGCTACACCTTC. This translates into CASSPQAEGYTF.

The chain employs TRBV18 and TRBJ2-2; TRBD1 is a possible D gene (6 bases). This CDR3 has 16 residues. V lost 1 base and J 2 bases, leaving 11 bases between the germline ends. Per the germline V gene, CDR1 is KGHSH and CDR2 is LQKENI. The CDR3 sequence is CASSPQGRGNTGELFF. CDR3 bases: TGTGCCAGCTCACCACAGGGCAGGGGAAACACCGGGGAGCTGTTTTTT.

DNA for the CDR3: TGCAGCGCACTGGGGGTCTACGAGCAGTACTTC. Amino acids: CSALGVYEQYF. The chain is built from TRBV29-1 and TRBJ2-7; D may correspond to TRBD1 or TRBD2 (5 bases each). CDR1 and CDR2 (germline): SQVTM, ANQGSEA. CDR3 length equals 11 residues. With 7 bases removed from V and 3 bases from J, the gap between germline ends came to 10 bases.

V and J are TRBV6-6 and TRBJ2-2; weak D call: TRBD2 (5 bases). This CDR3 contains 16 residues. Trimming shortened V by 0 bases and J by 4 bases, and 12 bases separated the two germline ends. Looked up from germline, CDR1 is MNHNY and CDR2 is SVGAGI (reference sequence). In DNA form, the CDR3 reads TGTGCCAGCAGTTACTCTTACGACGGGATCACCGGGGAGCTGTTTTTT. It is translated as CASSYSYDGITGELFF.

The gene calls are TRBV7-2 and TRBJ2-7; D unresolved. CDR1 is SGHTA and CDR2 is FQGNSA in the germline V gene. V lost 2 bases and J lost 2, with 13 bases in between. The CDR3 length is 15 residues. CDR3 amino acids: CASSLQDRSPYEQYF. CDR3 in DNA: TGTGCCAGCAGCTTACAGGACCGGTCACCCTACGAGCAGTACTTC.

V usage is TRBV5-1 and J usage is TRBJ1-2, with a tentative D call TRBD1 (5 bases). In germline, CDR1 is SGHRS, CDR2 YFSETQ. Trimming left V 4 bases short and J 4 bases short, with 14 bases between. This CDR3 has 14 amino acids. The CDR3 protein is CASSISEGSYGYTF. Written as DNA, the CDR3 is TGCGCCAGCAGCATCTCGGAGGGGAGCTATGGCTACACCTTC. Drawing the rest from reference TRBV5-1 and TRBJ1-2, the complete variable domain is KAGVTQTPRYLIKTRGQQVTLSCSPISGHRSVSWYQQTPGQGLQFLFEYFSETQRNKGNFPGRFSGRQFSNSRSEMNVSTLELGDSALYLCASSISEGSYGYTFGSGTRLTVV.

V gene TRBV4-3 combines with J gene TRBJ1-2; TRBD1 might be the D (6 bases). Per germline, CDR1 LGHNA and CDR2 YSLEER. Trimming took off 1 base at V and 1 base at J, with 7 bases between the two ends. There are 14 residues in the CDR3. In DNA, the CDR3 is TGCGCCAGCAGCCAAGGGACAGTTAACTATGGCTACACCTTC. Amino acid sequence: CASSQGTVNYGYTF.